The 28 T cell receptor beta chains reported below all come from one sample, sequenced in a study of T cells in Graves' hyperthyroidism and ophthalmopathy. From RNA transcripts, TCR beta CDR3 regions were amplified. HTBI primers were the set used in a first-round RT-PCR of the TCR CDR3. One entry per CDR3 protein, called by TCRdb with MiXCR from the multiplex PCR reads. The sample records about 560,000 distinct CDR3 sequences, 12% to 15% being singletons. The specimen sequenced was blood. The receptor set was obtained from a middle-aged woman with Graves' hyperthyroidism.

This clonotype showed up many times. This sequence joins TRBV18 and TRBJ1-1; D possibly corresponds to TRBD1 (5 bases). Between the trimmed V and J ends, which lost 1 base and 0 bases, there was a span of 9 bases. The CDR3 loop spans 15 amino acids. Per germline, CDR1 KGHSH and CDR2 LQKENI. The CDR3 sequence: CASSPLSGMNTEAFF. CDR3 coding DNA: TGTGCCAGCTCACCACTATCAGGGATGAACACTGAAGCTTTCTTT.

This clonotype was observed a few times. The V and J genes are TRBV4-1 and TRBJ2-2; TRBD2 might be the D (5 bases). V gave up 0 bases and J gave up 0 bases, with 8 bases separating them. This CDR3 has 16 residues. The germline gives CDR1 MGHRA, CDR2 YSYEKL. The CDR3 bases are TGCGCCAGCAGCCAAGACTGGCGGGCGAACACCGGGGAGCTGTTTTTT. Its translation: CASSQDWRANTGELFF.

In this sample, this clonotype turned up many times. This chain uses TRBV7-9 with TRBJ2-1, with TRBD1 matching over 7 bases. With V trimmed by 2 bases and J by 8 bases, 9 bases remained unmatched. CDR1 SEHNR and CDR2 FQNEAQ come from the germline V gene (reference sequence). CDR3 size: 15 residues. The CDR3 sequence: CASSLYRGVKDEQFF. In DNA, the CDR3 is TGTGCCAGCAGCTTATACAGGGGAGTGAAGGATGAGCAGTTCTTC.

This clonotype appeared many times. The chain recombines TRBV2 with TRBJ2-2; 8 bases are shared with TRBD1. With 7 bases clipped from V and 2 bases from J, the junction kept 6 bases outside the gene matches. Germline lookup yields CDR1 SNHLY and CDR2 FYNNEI. CDR3 length: 15 amino acids. CDR3 nucleotides: TGTGCCAGCACTCGGGACAGGACCAACACCGGGGAGCTGTTTTTT. Protein: CASTRDRTNTGELFF.

This clonotype has a count of ten or more. The chain employs TRBV18 and TRBJ1-1; D might be TRBD1 (5 bases). Germline V gene lookup returns CDR1 KGHSH and CDR2 LQKENI. The CDR3 length is 14 residues. V was shortened by 3 bases and J by 4 bases, with 12 bases between the two germline ends. CDR3 sequence: CASSPGGHGTEAFF. CDR3 coding DNA: TGTGCCAGCTCACCCGGGGGTCACGGCACTGAAGCTTTCTTT.

Ten or more counts support this clonotype. V and J are TRBV9 and TRBJ2-2; 7 bases map to TRBD2. Germline CDR1 and CDR2: SGDLS and YYNGEE. The CDR3 extends over 15 amino acids. J was trimmed by 3 bases and V by 4 bases; bases with no gene match: 6. CDR3 coding DNA: TGTGCCAGCAGCTCAAGACTAGCAGACACCGGGGAGCTGTTTTTT. Protein: CASSSRLADTGELFF.

This clonotype was found a few times. The gene calls are TRBV3-1 and TRBJ2-7; 9 bases line up with TRBD1. V gave up 4 bases and J gave up 5 bases; unmatched junction bases: 9. CDR1 LGHDT and CDR2 YNNKEL come from the germline V gene (reference sequence). This CDR3 region has 15 residues. CDR3 sequence reads: CASSLKGTGRDEQYF. The CDR3 region has the DNA TGTGCCAGCAGCCTGAAAGGGACAGGGAGGGACGAGCAGTACTTC.

This clonotype was detected many times. The chain has TRBV4-1 and TRBJ2-5; weak D call: TRBD1 (5 bases). Germline V CDR1 and CDR2: MGHRA, YSYEKL. Trimming left V 3 bases short and J 3 bases short, with 14 bases between. The CDR3 has 15 amino acids. DNA for the CDR3: TGCGCCAGCAGCCAGGATCAGGGCAGAGAAGAGACCCAGTACTTC. It specifies CASSQDQGREETQYF.

This chain uses TRBV11-2 with TRBJ2-3, with D perhaps TRBD1 (5 bases). The CDR3 is 16 residues long. V was cut by 5 bases and J by 0 bases, with 15 bases left in between. Germline-derived CDR1 and CDR2 are SGHAT and FQNNGV. As DNA, the CDR3 is TGTGCCAGCAGCAGAAGACAGCTGACTAGCACAGATACGCAGTATTTT. This gives the protein CASSRRQLTSTDTQYF.

Worth noting for this clonotype: Since a much larger clone is just one base distant, this may be a read error. The chain recombines TRBV2 with TRBJ2-7, with D possibly called TRBD1 or TRBD2 (5 bases each). The J call is in doubt because the DNA end fits TRBJ2-1 better. This CDR3 has 12 amino acids. Germline V gene lookup returns CDR1 SNHLY and CDR2 FYNNEI. The CDR3 protein is CASVGDPYEQFF. In DNA, the CDR3 is TGTGCCAGCGTTGGGGACCCCTACGAGCAGTTCTTC.

This chain uses TRBV10-3 with TRBJ1-3; unclear D gene. The CDR3 runs to 15 residues. Trimming cost V 2 bases and J 0 bases, with 8 bases left between them. The germline V gene encodes CDR1 ENHRY and CDR2 SYGVKD. CDR3 in amino acids: CAISELGNSGNTIYF. The CDR3 DNA reads as TGTGCCATCAGTGAGCTCGGAAACTCTGGAAACACCATATATTTT.

This CDR3 reads CASSLTGSTGSEAFF. The CDR3 DNA sequence: TGCGCCAGCAGCTTGACAGGGTCAACGGGTTCTGAAGCTTTCTTT. This chain links TRBV5-1 with TRBJ1-1, with a possible D match to TRBD1 (6 bases). The CDR3 length is 15 residues. From germline, CDR1 is SGHRS and CDR2 YFSETQ. The germline V and J ends were trimmed by 1 base and 6 bases, with 16 bases remaining between them.

The chain combines TRBV30 with TRBJ2-1; D could derive from TRBD1 or TRBD2 (5 bases each). The CDR3 has 12 residues. Trimming took off 0 bases at V and 11 bases at J, with 11 bases between the two ends. Germline CDR1 reads GTSNPN; CDR2 reads SVGIG (reference sequence). CDR3 protein: CAWSVRGDQQFF. DNA of the CDR3: TGTGCCTGGAGTGTTAGAGGGGATCAGCAGTTCTTC.

The chain has TRBV12-3 or TRBV12-4 and TRBJ2-7, with 9 positions matching TRBD1. CDR3 length: 14 amino acids. The V segment lost 5 bases and the J segment 5 bases; nucleotides outside the gene matches: 7. CDR3 residues: CASSTGTGPNEQYF. The CDR3 region has the DNA TGTGCCAGCAGTACCGGGACAGGGCCCAACGAGCAGTACTTC.

This clonotype was detected only a few times. This sequence joins TRBV4-1 and TRBJ2-7; 9 nucleotides line up with TRBD1. The CDR3 covers 15 residues. From germline, CDR1 is MGHRA and CDR2 YSYEKL. V shed 1 base and J 4 bases; nucleotides not matched to a gene: 5. In DNA form, the CDR3 reads TGCGCCAGCAGCCAAGTACAGGGGGCCTCTTACGAGCAGTACTTC. It codes for CASSQVQGASYEQYF.

This chain joins TRBV9 and TRBJ2-5; tentative D call: TRBD2 (5 bases). Germline V gene data show CDR1 as SGDLS and CDR2 as YYNGEE. The CDR3 has 14 residues. With 4 bases removed from V and 5 bases from J, the gap between germline ends came to 15 bases. Written as DNA, the CDR3 is TGTGCCAGCAGCAGCGGACTCGGCGATGAGACCCAGTACTTC. It encodes CASSSGLGDETQYF.

This clonotype was recorded many times. The rearrangement links TRBV5-1 to TRBJ1-5; no clear D gene. CDR1 SGHRS and CDR2 YFSETQ come from the germline V gene. The CDR3 covers 14 residues. V was pared by 0 bases and J by 1 base, with 5 bases between. CDR3 DNA sequence: TGCGCCAGCAGCTTGGATTCCAGCAATCAGCCCCAGCATTTT. This translates into CASSLDSSNQPQHF.

Many counts were recorded for this clonotype. This chain joins TRBV11-1 and TRBJ1-1; TRBD1 might be the D (5 bases). Germline values: CDR1 SGHAT, CDR2 FQDESV (reference sequence). This CDR3 has 13 residues. The V end was cut by 5 bases, the J end by 5 bases, with 12 bases between. Here the CDR3 DNA reads TGTGCCAGCAGCCTCCAGGGTCAAACTGAAGCTTTCTTT. Translation: CASSLQGQTEAFF.

The chain combines TRBV27 with TRBJ2-7; 8 bases line up with TRBD2. CDR3 length: 15 amino acids. The V gene's germline CDR1 is MNHEY and CDR2 SMNVEV (reference sequence). With V trimmed by 5 bases and J by 5 bases, 11 bases remained unmatched. CDR3 in amino acids: CASSKTSGEMDEQYF. In nucleotides, the CDR3 is TGTGCCAGCAGTAAAACTAGCGGAGAAATGGACGAGCAGTACTTC.

Comment on this clonotype: Given a much more abundant clone one base away, this may be a read error. The chain couples TRBV6-1 to TRBJ2-5, with 8 bases aligning to TRBD1. The CDR3 is made up of 12 amino acids. Germline V gene data show CDR1 as MNHNS and CDR2 as SASEGT. Here the CDR3 reads CVSRDGTGLQYF. As DNA, the CDR3 is TGTGTCAGCAGGGACGGGACAGGCTTACAGTACTTC.

This clonotype was counted only a few times. J is TRBJ2-1 and V is TRBV29-1; D might be TRBD2 (6 bases). Germline V lookup: CDR1 SQVTM, CDR2 ANQGSEA. The V end lost 1 base, the J end lost 7 bases, and 20 bases lay between the germline ends. The CDR3 has 16 amino acids. CDR3 in amino acids: CSVEVFREISVNEQFF. Here the CDR3 DNA reads TGCAGCGTTGAAGTTTTTCGGGAGATAAGTGTGAATGAGCAGTTCTTC.

This clonotype was seen a handful of times. The chain joins TRBV7-3 to TRBJ2-1, with D unclear. V was pared by 2 bases and J by 0 bases, with 20 bases between. CDR1 is SGHTA and CDR2 is FQGTGA in the germline V gene. The CDR3 has 19 residues. The chain's CDR3 is CASSLFSTDGPSSYNEQFF. The CDR3 coding sequence is TGTGCCAGCAGCTTATTTAGTACTGACGGACCGAGCTCCTACAATGAGCAGTTCTTC.

This clonotype was found many times. The CDR3 nucleotides read TGCAGCGTTGTGTCCGGCAGGGCCAACCCAGCAGATACGCAGTATTTT. This sequence encodes CSVVSGRANPADTQYF. The rearrangement joins TRBV29-1 to TRBJ2-3, with D perhaps matching TRBD1 (5 bases). V was clipped by 4 bases and J by 4 bases, with 21 bases between them. The CDR3 is made up of 16 amino acids. Germline V gives CDR1 SQVTM, CDR2 ANQGSEA.

Of note for this clonotype: A much larger clone is a single base away; this may be a read error. This chain links TRBV6-5 with TRBJ2-3; D remains unclear. The CDR3 loop spans 12 amino acids. Germline V CDR1 and CDR2: MNHEY, SVGAGI. CDR3 nucleotides: TGCGCCAGCAGTGATCTTGCAGATACGCAGTATTTT. Amino acids: CASSDLADTQYF.

This clonotype was detected only a few times. This chain links TRBV4-1 with TRBJ1-6; TRBD1 is a possible D gene (5 bases). The CDR3 has 15 residues. Trimming shortened V by 1 base and J by 1 base, and 5 bases separated the two germline ends. Germline CDR1 and CDR2: MGHRA and YSYEKL. The CDR3 DNA reads as TGCGCCAGCAGCCAAGCAGGGTCCTATAATTCACCCCTCCACTTT. As protein: CASSQAGSYNSPLHF.

The chain is built from TRBV4-1 and TRBJ1-2; weak D call: TRBD1 (5 bases). V lost 0 bases to trimming and J lost 2 bases, with 13 bases between them. The CDR3 length is 16 residues. CDR1 is MGHRA and CDR2 is YSYEKL in the germline V gene. The CDR3 loop is CASSQEGQPGNYGYTF. The CDR3 nucleotides read TGCGCCAGCAGCCAAGAGGGGCAGCCGGGGAACTATGGCTACACCTTC.

This clonotype was recorded a few times. The genes are TRBV7-3 and TRBJ2-6; possibly TRBD1 for D (6 bases). The CDR3 contains 16 residues. Germline lookup yields CDR1 SGHTA and CDR2 FQGTGA. V lost 1 base and J 4 bases, leaving 11 bases between the germline ends. CDR3 residues: CASSLRSGVGANVLTF. The CDR3 bases are TGTGCCAGCAGCTTAAGGTCAGGGGTCGGGGCCAACGTCCTGACTTTC. The full variable domain, rest sourced from reference TRBV7-3 and TRBJ2-6, is GAGVSQTPSNKVTEKGKYVELRCDPISGHTALYWYRQSLGQGPEFLIYFQGTGAADDSGLPNDRFFAVRPEGSVSTLKIQRTERGDSAVYLCASSLRSGVGANVLTFGAGSRLTVL.

The rearrangement uses TRBV27 and TRBJ1-4; no definite D call. V was cut by 7 bases and J by 0 bases, with 9 bases left in between. Germline CDR1 and CDR2: MNHEY and SMNVEV (reference sequence). CDR3 size: 14 residues. The CDR3 reads CASKWRPTNEKLFF. The CDR3 region has the DNA TGTGCCAGCAAGTGGAGGCCAACTAATGAAAAACTGTTTTTT.